These 3 T cell receptor beta chains share one sample of origin, sequenced in a study of T cell repertoires in cytomegalovirus infection. TCRdb analysed the reads with MiXCR anew, one entry per CDR3 protein. Of approximately 990,000 distinct CDR3 sequences in the sample, under 40% were seen once. Antigen specificity for these receptors is unknown. The sequences come from cultured CD8+ T cells from PBMCs, collected from culture after CMV antigen stimulation. Receptors were obtained from a human donor in good health (CMV status not recorded). Some clones in this sample may be carry-over from other donors' samples.

The genes are TRBV27 and TRBJ1-2; TRBD1 aligns across 8 bases. V was pared by 6 bases and J by 3 bases, with 3 bases of the junction left unmatched. CDR1 and CDR2 from the germline V gene are MNHEY and SMNVEV (reference sequence). This CDR3 has 13 residues. The CDR3, as DNA: TGTGCCAGCAGCCGGACAGGGCACTATGGCTACACCTTC. This sequence encodes CASSRTGHYGYTF.

This clonotype was detected ten times or more. The chain recombines TRBV7-9 with TRBJ1-4; 8 bases are shared with TRBD1. CDR1 and CDR2 from the germline V gene are SEHNR and FQNEAQ (reference sequence). The J segment lost 5 bases and the V segment lost 5 bases, leaving 7 bases of the junction unmatched. The CDR3 extends over 15 amino acids. In nucleotides, the CDR3 is TGTGCCAGCAGCCTCGGACAGGGTTCCAATGAAAAACTGTTTTTT. It codes for CASSLGQGSNEKLFF.

The V and J genes are TRBV28 and TRBJ2-5, with 8 bases fitting TRBD1. This CDR3 has 14 residues. V dropped 2 bases and J dropped 3; count of bases not matched to a gene: 2. The germline V gene has CDR1 MDHEN and CDR2 SYDVKM. CDR3: CASSLEDREETQYF. CDR3 nucleotide sequence: TGTGCCAGCAGTTTAGAGGACAGGGAAGAGACCCAGTACTTC.